This is a list of T cell receptor beta chains from one sample in a study of cytomegalovirus exposure and HLA in healthy donors. Assay: immunoSEQ multiplex PCR; the TCRdb copy retains only in-frame clones and omits some. This table has fewer than 150,000 clones, roughly four fifths appearing once. Input material: PBMCs. These receptors all come from a woman aged 50 to 65 in good health and CMV-seronegative. The CDR3 runs from the conserved cysteine through the conserved F or W. A D gene is named only where the DNA matches it firmly. The size of a clone is reported for some rows only, either as once, few or many, or as a class for expanded clones.

>.|.|TRBJ1-5|TRBV19
TGTGCCAGTGGTACGGGGGGACCCAATCAGCCCCAGCATTTT
CASGTGGPNQPQHF
>.|.|TRBJ2-5|TRBV6-1
TGTGCCAGCAGTGAGTCCCCCCAAGAGGCCCAGTACTTC
CASSESPQEAQYF
>.|TRBD2|TRBJ2-3|TRBV6-4
TGTGCCAGCAACTCAGGGACTAGCGGGGGGGGAGATACGCAGTATTTT
CASNSGTSGGGDTQYF
>.|TRBD1|TRBJ2-3|TRBV5-1
TGCGCCAGCAGCTTGGATGGACAGGGATTTAGCACAGATACGCAGTATTTT
CASSLDGQGFSTDTQYF
>.|TRBD1|TRBJ2-2|TRBV9
TGTGCCAGCAGCGTAGCCCCCGTTGACAGGGGGCGAAGCGGGGAGCTGTTTTTT
CASSVAPVDRGRSGELFF
>.|TRBD2|TRBJ2-1|TRBV4-1
TGCGCCAGCAGCCGGCAACTAGCGGAGTCCTACAATGAGCAGTTCTTC
CASSRQLAESYNEQFF
>.|TRBD1|TRBJ2-7|TRBV29-1
TGCAGCGTTGAAGATATGCGGACAGGGTCCTACGAGCAGTACTTC
CSVEDMRTGSYEQYF
>.|TRBD1|TRBJ2-7|TRBV5-1
TGCGCCAGCAGCCGGACCGGACAGGGATCTCCCCTGCAGTACTTC
CASSRTGQGSPLQYF
>few|.|TRBJ2-2|TRBV11-2
TGTGCCAGCAGGCAGGGGATCGGGGAGCTGTTTTTT
CASRQGIGELFF
>.|TRBD2|TRBJ2-1|TRBV7-8
TGTGCCAGCAGCTTCCTAGCGGGGGAATACAATGAGCAGTTCTTC
CASSFLAGEYNEQFF
>.|TRBD1|TRBJ2-2|TRBV7-3
TGTGCCAGCAGCTTATCGGGACAGGGGAACACCGGGGAGCTGTTTTTT
CASSLSGQGNTGELFF
>.|.|TRBJ1-1|TRBV20-1
TGCAGTGCTAGTTCAGGGAGGATGGCTTTCTTT
CSASSGRMAFF
>once|TRBD1|TRBJ2-7|TRBV13
TGTGCCAGCAGCGGGACAGGGGAAACGTACGAGCAGTACTTC
CASSGTGETYEQYF
>once|TRBD2|TRBJ2-1|TRBV28
TGTGCCAGCCGAACGGGGGGTACCTCCTACAATGAGCAGTTCTTC
CASRTGGTSYNEQFF
>.|TRBD1|TRBJ1-2|TRBV5-6
TGTGCCAGCAGCCCCGGGACAGGGGGCTTCTATGGCTACACCTTC
CASSPGTGGFYGYTF
>few|TRBD2|TRBJ2-7|TRBV10-3
TGTGCCATCAGTGCGGGGACTAGCGGGGAGTTCGCGTCCTACGAGCAGTACTTC
CAISAGTSGEFASYEQYF
>.|.|TRBJ1-5|TRBV4-2
TGTGCCAGCAGCCCCACGGTCGGGTCTGGCAATCAGCCCCAGCATTTT
CASSPTVGSGNQPQHF
>.|.|TRBJ1-2|TRBV14
TGTGCCAGCAGCCAAGATGGGAGGGATAAATTCTATGGCTACACCTTC
CASSQDGRDKFYGYTF
>.|TRBD1|TRBJ1-4|TRBV6-5
TGTGCCAGCAGTTACTCGACAGGGAGGTTTGAAAAACTGTTTTTT
CASSYSTGRFEKLFF
>.|.|TRBJ1-1|TRBV18
TGTGCCAGCTCACCAAACAGGGCGGGCACTGAAGCTTTCTTT
CASSPNRAGTEAFF
>.|.|TRBJ1-2|TRBV11-2
TGTGCCAGCAGCTTAGATCTTTGGGGAGGGAGCTATGGCTACACCTTC
CASSLDLWGGSYGYTF
>.|.|TRBJ2-7|TRBV13
TGTGCCAGCAGCTTAGGCCTCAGAGGGTACTACGAGCAGTACTTC
CASSLGLRGYYEQYF
>once|.|TRBJ2-3|TRBV13
TGTGCCAGCAGCCTCGGGGCAGATACGCAGTATTTT
CASSLGADTQYF
>.|TRBD1|TRBJ1-1|TRBV7-9
TGTGCCAGCAGCGACCGGACAGGGACGAACACTGAAGCTTTCTTT
CASSDRTGTNTEAFF
>.|TRBD2|TRBJ2-5|TRBV11-3
TGTGCCAGCAGCTTGGGACTAGCGGAGACCCAGTACTTC
CASSLGLAETQYF
>.|.|TRBJ1-5|TRBV7-8
TGTGCCAGCAGCGCCTTGGCCGTTGGCAATCAGCCCCAGCATTTT
CASSALAVGNQPQHF
>.|TRBD1|TRBJ1-6|TRBV11-2
TGTGCCAGCAGCTCGCCCAGGGGGCTTTATTCACCCCTCCACTTT
CASSSPRGLYSPLHF